The 10 T cell receptor beta chains given below trace back to one sample, sequenced in a study of OX40 agonist ivuxolimab in advanced cancers. Only in-frame clones appear in the TCRdb table, and some are missing; sequencing was by immunoSEQ multiplex PCR. Among 70,000 to 95,000 clones listed, approximately 94% were seen once. Source: CD4+ or CD8+ T cells sorted from blood, taken in a trial of the OX40 agonist ivuxolimab. These receptor sequences come from an adult with an advanced solid tumor such as melanoma, head and neck, liver or kidney cancer.

Here the CDR3 DNA reads TGTGCCAGCAGTATAGGGCGGGACGGAACCTACGAGCAGTACTTC. This translates into CASSIGRDGTYEQYF. The chain is built from TRBV28 and TRBJ2-7; TRBD2 is a possible D gene (6 bases). The V gene lost 5 bases and the J gene lost 2 bases, with 16 bases spanning the gap. Germline V lookup: CDR1 MDHEN, CDR2 SYDVKM. The CDR3 is 15 amino acids. The whole variable domain, filled in from reference TRBV28 and TRBJ2-7, reads DVKVTQSSRYLVKRTGEKVFLECVQDMDHENMFWYRQDPGLGLRLIYFSYDVKMKEKGDIPEGYSVSREKKERFSLILESASTNQTSMYLCASSIGRDGTYEQYFGPGTRLTVT.

This chain uses TRBV19 with TRBJ2-7; tentative D call: TRBD1 (6 bases). V was trimmed by 2 bases and J by 3 bases, leaving 11 bases between them. The CDR3 totals 14 residues. Germline lookup yields CDR1 LNHDA and CDR2 SQIVND (reference sequence). The CDR3 sequence: CASSILPGDYEQYF. The CDR3 nucleotides read TGTGCCAGTAGTATATTGCCAGGGGACTACGAGCAGTACTTC.

This clone was recorded only once. This rearrangement joins TRBV5-1 to TRBJ2-7; possibly TRBD1 or TRBD2 for D (5 bases each). The CDR3 sequence is 15 residues long. Per germline, CDR1 SGHRS and CDR2 YFSETQ. V was pared by 4 bases and J by 2 bases, with 16 bases between. CDR3 bases: TGCGCCAGCAGCCCCATGGAGGCAGGGCCCTACGAGCAGTACTTC. As protein: CASSPMEAGPYEQYF.

The genes are TRBV7-9 and TRBJ2-1, with 10 bases identical to TRBD2. The V and J ends lost 1 base and 10 bases, in that order; junction bases with no gene match: 7. This CDR3 has 15 amino acids. Germline V CDR1 and CDR2: SEHNR, FQNEAQ (reference sequence). DNA of the CDR3: TGTGCCAGCAGCTTAGGTCTAGCGGGAGAAGACGAGCAGTTCTTC. Translating it yields CASSLGLAGEDEQFF.

Comment on this clone: An end of the junction differs from the germline gene, which may be a read error. The chain links TRBV6-1 to TRBJ2-6, with TRBD1 as a possible D gene (5 bases). Germline CDR1 reads MNHNS; CDR2 reads SASEGT. The CDR3 covers 15 residues. The CDR3 region is CVSSTTGPGANVLTF. The DNA for the CDR3 is TGTGTCAGCAGTACTACAGGTCCTGGGGCCAACGTCCTGACTTTC.

This clone was counted once. This sequence joins TRBV27 and TRBJ1-3; D uncertain. Trimming took off 8 bases at V and 0 bases at J, with 14 bases between the two ends. The germline V gene encodes CDR1 MNHEY and CDR2 SMNVEV (reference sequence). There are 15 residues in the CDR3. The CDR3: CASGRTAGSGNTIYF. DNA of the CDR3: TGTGCCAGCGGAAGAACAGCGGGCTCTGGAAACACCATATATTTT.

This chain connects TRBV27 to TRBJ2-1, with 10 bases lining up with TRBD1. Germline assignment: CDR1 MNHEY and CDR2 SMNVEV (reference sequence). This CDR3 is built from 15 residues. Germline trimming cut 3 bases from V and 1 base from J; bases unmatched to any gene: 0. Written as DNA, the CDR3 is TGTGCCAGCAGTTTGGGACAGGGGTCCTACAATGAGCAGTTCTTC. This translates into CASSLGQGSYNEQFF.

The chain couples TRBV2 to TRBJ2-7; D remains ambiguous. The CDR3 spans 10 residues. From germline, CDR1 is SNHLY and CDR2 FYNNEI. Trimming removed 4 bases from V and 7 bases from J, with 5 bases in between. Here the CDR3 reads CASSGREQYF. The CDR3 region has the DNA TGTGCCAGCAGTGGTCGGGAGCAGTACTTC. The full variable domain, rest sourced from reference TRBV2 and TRBJ2-7, is EPEVTQTPSHQVTQMGQEVILRCVPISNHLYFYWYRQILGQKVEFLVSFYNNEISEKSEIFDDQFSVERPDGSNFTLKIRSTKLEDSAMYFCASSGREQYFGPGTRLTVT.

The chain is built from TRBV7-3 and TRBJ2-7, with a weak D call TRBD1 (5 bases). V lost 0 bases and J lost 6, with 12 bases in between. Germline values: CDR1 SGHTA, CDR2 FQGTGA. This CDR3 has 14 amino acids. CDR3 amino acids: CASSLTPGYGEQYF. DNA of the CDR3: TGTGCCAGCAGCTTAACTCCAGGGTACGGCGAGCAGTACTTC.

The rearrangement joins TRBV27 to TRBJ1-6; D may be TRBD1 (5 bases). Germline V gives CDR1 MNHEY, CDR2 SMNVEV (reference sequence). Between the trimmed V and J ends, which lost 7 bases and 9 bases, there was a span of 16 bases. The CDR3 runs to 14 residues. This CDR3 reads CASTPGVGGSPLHF. CDR3 nucleotides: TGTGCCAGCACACCCGGTGTCGGGGGTTCACCCCTCCACTTT.